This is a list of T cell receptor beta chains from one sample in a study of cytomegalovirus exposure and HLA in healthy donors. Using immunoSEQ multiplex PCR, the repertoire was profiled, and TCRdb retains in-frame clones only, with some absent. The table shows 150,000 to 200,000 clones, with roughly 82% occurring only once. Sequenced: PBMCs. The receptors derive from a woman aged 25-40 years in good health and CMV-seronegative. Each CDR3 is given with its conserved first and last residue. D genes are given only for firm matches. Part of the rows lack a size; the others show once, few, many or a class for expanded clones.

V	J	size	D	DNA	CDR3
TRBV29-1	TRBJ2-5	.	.	TGCAGCGTTGACTTGTACCAAGAGACCCAGTACTTC	CSVDLYQETQYF
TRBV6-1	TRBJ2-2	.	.	TGTGCCAGCAGTGAAGGACTGAACACCGGGGAGCTGTTTTTT	CASSEGLNTGELFF
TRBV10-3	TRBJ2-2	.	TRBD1	TGTGCCATCAGTCCAGTCGGGGACAGGGAGACCGGGGAGCTGTTTTTT	CAISPVGDRETGELFF
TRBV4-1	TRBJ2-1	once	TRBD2	TGCGCCAGCAGCCAAGTTAGCCTAGCGGGAGTTAAGCAGTTCTTC	CASSQVSLAGVKQFF
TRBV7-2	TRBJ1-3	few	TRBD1	TGTGCCAGCAGCACGGGACAGGGGTTGGCTGGAAACACCATATATTTT	CASSTGQGLAGNTIYF
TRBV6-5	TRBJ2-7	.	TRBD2	TGTGCCACCCGGACCCGGACTAGCGGGTACCACGAGCAGTACTTC	CATRTRTSGYHEQYF
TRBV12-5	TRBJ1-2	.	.	TGTGCTAGTGGATCGACTCGACAGAGAAACTATGGCTACACCTTC	CASGSTRQRNYGYTF
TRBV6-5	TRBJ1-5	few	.	TGTGCCAGCAGTCCTTATAGCAATCAGCCCCAGCATTTT	CASSPYSNQPQHF
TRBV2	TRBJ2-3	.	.	TGTGCCAGCAGTGAGCGTTTCACAGATACGCAGTATTTT	CASSERFTDTQYF
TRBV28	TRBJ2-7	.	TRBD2	TGTGCCAGCAGGGGGACTAGCGGGTCCGTTACCTACGAGCAGTACTTC	CASRGTSGSVTYEQYF
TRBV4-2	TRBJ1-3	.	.	TGTGCCAGCAGCTTACAGGGAGCCTCTGGAAACACCATATATTTT	CASSLQGASGNTIYF
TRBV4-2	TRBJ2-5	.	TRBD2	TGTGCCAGCAGCCAAGTTGGGGGGGTGGGGTTATTGGGGGACCAAGAGACCCAGTACTTC	CASSQVGGVGLLGDQETQYF
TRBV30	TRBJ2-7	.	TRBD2	TGTGCCTGGAACTCACTAGCGGGGGGTACTGAGTACTTC	CAWNSLAGGTEYF
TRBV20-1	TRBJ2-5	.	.	TGCAGTGCCCGGTGGGAGACCCAGTACTTC	CSARWETQYF
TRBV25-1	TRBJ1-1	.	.	TGTGCCAGCAGTGCTGGGCTCACTGAAGCTTTCTTT	CASSAGLTEAFF
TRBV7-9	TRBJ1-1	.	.	TGTGCCAGCAGCTTAGCAGGGGACACTGAAGCTTTCTTT	CASSLAGDTEAFF
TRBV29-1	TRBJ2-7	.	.	TGCAGCGTTGTGGAAAACCGCGGGCAGTACTTC	CSVVENRGQYF
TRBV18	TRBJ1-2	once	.	TGTGCCAGCTCACCATCTCGAGATGGCTACACCTTC	CASSPSRDGYTF
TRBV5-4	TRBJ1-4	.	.	TGTGCCAGCAGTTCTGCAGGTGGAAAACTGTTTTTT	CASSSAGGKLFF
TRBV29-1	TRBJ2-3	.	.	TGCAGCCTAGAAGTCGGGGGGCGAGGGGATACGCAGTATTTT	CSLEVGGRGDTQYF
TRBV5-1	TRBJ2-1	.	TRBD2	TGCGCCAACCTGTGCCGCGGGAGCCACAATGAGCAGTTCTTC	CANLCRGSHNEQFF
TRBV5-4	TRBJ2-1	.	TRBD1	TGTGCCAGCAGCTTCAACCGGGACAGCTTTTTCAATGAGCAGTTCTTC	CASSFNRDSFFNEQFF
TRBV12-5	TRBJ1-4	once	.	TGTGCTAGTAGTTGGTTCGGTGAAAAACTGTTTTTT	CASSWFGEKLFF
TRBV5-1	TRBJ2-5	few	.	TGCGCCAGCAGCTTCGGGGGGCGGGAGACCCAGTACTTC	CASSFGGRETQYF
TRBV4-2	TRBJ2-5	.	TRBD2	TGTGCCAGCAGCCAAGATCAGTCCACTAGCGGGGGGCGGAACCAAGAGACCCAGTACTTC	CASSQDQSTSGGRNQETQYF
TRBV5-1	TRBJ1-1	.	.	TGCGCCAGCAGCCAACAGGATTTGAACACTGAAGCTTTCTTT	CASSQQDLNTEAFF
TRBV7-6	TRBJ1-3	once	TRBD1	TGTGCCAGCAGCTTGGGACAGAGCTCTGGAAACACCATATATTTT	CASSLGQSSGNTIYF
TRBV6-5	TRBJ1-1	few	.	TGTGCCACGCGACAGGCGGGGGGAGCTTTCTTT	CATRQAGGAFF
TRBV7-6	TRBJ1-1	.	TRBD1	TGTGCCAGCAGCTTAATTGGACAGGGAGACACTGAAGCTTTCTTT	CASSLIGQGDTEAFF
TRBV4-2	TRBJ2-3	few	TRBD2	TGTGCCAGCAGCCCCGAGCTCCTAGCGGAGCGCACAGATACGCAGTATTTT	CASSPELLAERTDTQYF
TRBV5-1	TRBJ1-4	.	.	TGCGCCAGCAGACAATCCGGGACTACAGTTGAAAAACTGTTTTTT	CASRQSGTTVEKLFF
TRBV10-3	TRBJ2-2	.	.	TGTGCCATTAGTGCGGACAGTAGTGAGAACACCGGGGAGCTGTTTTTT	CAISADSSENTGELFF
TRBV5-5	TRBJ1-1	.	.	TGTGCCAGCAGCCTGGTGGGCCCTTCGAACACTGAAGCTTTCTTT	CASSLVGPSNTEAFF
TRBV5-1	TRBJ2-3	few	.	TGCGCCAGCAGCTTGTTAGGGACATCAGATACGCAGTATTTT	CASSLLGTSDTQYF
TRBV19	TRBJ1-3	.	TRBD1	TGTGCCAGTATCCCGTCCGGGACAGTTGGAAACACCATATATTTT	CASIPSGTVGNTIYF
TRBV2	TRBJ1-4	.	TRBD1	TGTGCCAGCAGTGTCCAGGGGGGAAATGAAAAACTGTTTTTT	CASSVQGGNEKLFF
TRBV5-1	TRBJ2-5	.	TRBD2	TGCGCCAGCAGCCCGCCGGTAGCGGGGGGAGAGACCCAGTACTTC	CASSPPVAGGETQYF
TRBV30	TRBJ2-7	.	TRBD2	TGTGCCCTGTCTAGCGGGGAAGCTTACGAGCAGTACTTC	CALSSGEAYEQYF
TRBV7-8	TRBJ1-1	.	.	TGTGCCAGCAGCGAATTAGTTAGGGGGTCGGGGAACACTGAAGCTTTCTTT	CASSELVRGSGNTEAFF
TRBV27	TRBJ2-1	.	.	TGTGCCAGCAGCCCCAGCGGGCCAGCCTACAATGAGCAGTTCTTC	CASSPSGPAYNEQFF
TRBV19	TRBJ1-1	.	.	TGTGCCAGTAGTAAGGGTAGGAGGACTGAAGCTTTCTTT	CASSKGRRTEAFF
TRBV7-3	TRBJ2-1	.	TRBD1	TGTGCCAGCAGCCGACAGGGGGGAGACTACAATGAGCAGTTCTTC	CASSRQGGDYNEQFF
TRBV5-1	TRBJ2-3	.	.	TGCGCCAGCAGCTACGGGGAGGTAACAGATACGCAGTATTTT	CASSYGEVTDTQYF
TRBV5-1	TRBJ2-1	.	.	TGCGCCAGCAGCTTGGACAGGGTATACAATGAGCAGTTCTTC	CASSLDRVYNEQFF
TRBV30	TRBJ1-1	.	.	TGTGCCTGTAGCCGTGGGGGGGTAGACACTGAAGCTTTCTTT	CACSRGGVDTEAFF
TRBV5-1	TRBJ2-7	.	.	TGCGCCAGCAGCTTGGCGACAGCTCCCCACGAGCAGTACTTC	CASSLATAPHEQYF
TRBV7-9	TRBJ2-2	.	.	TGTGCTGCCGCGGGAAAAATCGGGGAGCTGTTTTTT	CAAAGKIGELFF
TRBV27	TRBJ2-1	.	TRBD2	TGTGCCAGCACCCCTTTTAGCGGGAGTACCAATGAGCAGTTCTTC	CASTPFSGSTNEQFF
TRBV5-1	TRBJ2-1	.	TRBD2	TGCGCCAGCAGCCCTCTAGCGGGGGAAAGCTCCTACAATGAGCAGTTCTTC	CASSPLAGESSYNEQFF
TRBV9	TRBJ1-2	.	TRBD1	TGTGCCAGCAGCGCAGACAGGGCTGGCTATGGCTACCCCTTC	CASSADRAGYGYPF
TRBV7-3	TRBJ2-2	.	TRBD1	TGTGCCAGCAGCTTACTAGGACAGGGAGAAACCGGGGAGCTGTTTTTT	CASSLLGQGETGELFF
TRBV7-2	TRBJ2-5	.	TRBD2	TGTGCCAGCACCATTCTAGCGGGAGGGCCGGAGACCCAGTACTTC	CASTILAGGPETQYF
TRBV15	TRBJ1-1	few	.	TGTGCCACCAGCACCGACCTGGTGAGGGCTGAAGCTTTCTTT	CATSTDLVRAEAFF
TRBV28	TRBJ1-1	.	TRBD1	TGTGCCAGCAAGATACAGGGGGTGATGAACACTGAAGCTTTCTTT	CASKIQGVMNTEAFF
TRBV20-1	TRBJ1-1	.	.	TGCAGCCTAGGGACTTTTGAAGCTTTCTTT	CSLGTFEAFF